Shown below are 10 T cell receptor beta chains from a single sample sequenced in a study of vaccination effects on CD4 cells after COVID-19 (dated by TCRdb to 2021 to 2024). Libraries were prepared through the immunoSEQ multiplex PCR assay. TCRdb provides this immuneACCESS table in a form limited to in-frame rearrangements. Some clones are lacking; in checked studies, under half of them reflect an unresolved V gene, and why the rest are absent is not known. The sample table contains 74,000 or so clones; only one count was recorded for 75% to 90% of them. The top ten clonotypes cover 9% to 15% of the sample. To identify antigen-specific CD4+ T cell clonotypes by their expansion, the ViraFEST assay first stimulated PBMC with viral peptide pools and then applied TCR sequencing. After about 9 days of culture, CD4+ T cells were isolated with the EasySep CD4+ T cell isolation kit. None of the healthy vaccine recipients had a prior SARS-CoV-2 infection, which was confirmed by nucleocapsid antibody tests that came back negative both before and after vaccination.

These TCRs are of unknown antigen specificity. Material: CD4+ T cells from PBMCs cultured with SARS-CoV-2 spike peptides, obtained before COVID-19 vaccination. This sample's cell subset or site label indicates: SARS-CoV-2 spike overlapping peptide pool stimulation. These receptor sequences come from a human donor who received a COVID-19 vaccine.

This clone has only a few counts. V is TRBV27 and J is TRBJ2-2; 9 nucleotides line up with TRBD1. The CDR3 runs to 14 residues. Unmatched junction bases numbered 0, after V lost 6 bases and J lost 1 base. Germline V lookup: CDR1 MNHEY, CDR2 SMNVEV (reference sequence). The CDR3 is CASRGQGNTGELFF. CDR3 in DNA: TGTGCCAGCAGGGGACAGGGGAACACCGGGGAGCTGTTTTTT.

The genes are TRBV2 and TRBJ2-2; 10 bases align to TRBD1. With V trimmed by 8 bases and J by 4 bases, 10 bases remained unmatched. This CDR3 has 16 amino acids. The germline gives CDR1 SNHLY, CDR2 FYNNEI. The chain's CDR3 is CASWGGQGMSTGELFF. CDR3 bases: TGTGCCAGCTGGGGGGGACAGGGGATGTCCACCGGGGAGCTGTTTTTT.

V is TRBV6-1 and J is TRBJ2-1; 9 nucleotides agree with TRBD2. V dropped 1 base and J dropped 4; count of bases not matched to a gene: 8. Per germline, CDR1 MNHNS and CDR2 SASEGT. This CDR3 spans 17 amino acids. CDR3 nucleotide sequence: TGTGCCAGCAGTGAAGTCCCTATAGCGGGGGCGTACAATGAGCAGTTCTTC. This encodes CASSEVPIAGAYNEQFF.

The rearrangement joins TRBV9 to TRBJ1-5; D not resolved. This CDR3 comprises 13 residues. V lost 0 bases and J 3 bases, leaving 4 bases between the germline ends. Germline CDR1 SGDLS, CDR2 YYNGEE. For the CDR3, the DNA is TGTGCCAGCAGCGTAGAGACCAATCAGCCCCAGCATTTT. It specifies CASSVETNQPQHF.

On this clone itself: No DNA is shown, since the ends of the CDR3 on it are uncertain; the CDR3 is the one TCRdb lists. The chain has TRBV4-1 and TRBJ1-1. Both ends counted, the CDR3 spans 16 residues. Per germline, CDR1 MGHRA and CDR2 YSYEKL. CDR3 residues: CASSQVGSGAQRLTFF.

The chain uses TRBV24-1 and TRBJ1-2; D is unclear. This CDR3 region has 14 residues. Trimming cost V 5 bases and J 4 bases, with 13 bases left between them. Per germline, CDR1 KGHDR and CDR2 SFDVKD. In DNA, the CDR3 is TGTGCCACCAGTGCGAACTCACAGCCCTATGGCTACACCTTC. Translation gives CATSANSQPYGYTF.

The chain joins TRBV30 to TRBJ1-3, with D uncertain. Trimming pared 0 bases from V and 2 bases from J, leaving 2 bases between. The CDR3 loop spans 12 amino acids. Germline V CDR1 and CDR2: GTSNPN, SVGIG (reference sequence). The CDR3 bases are TGTGCCTGGAGTGTAGCTGGAAACACCATATATTTT. Translation gives CAWSVAGNTIYF. The entire variable domain, with the rest obtained from reference TRBV30 and TRBJ1-3, is as follows: SQTIHQWPATLVQPVGSPLSLECTVEGTSNPNLYWYRQAAGRGLQLLFYSVGIGQISSEVPQNLSASRPQDRQFILSSKKLLLSDSGFYLCAWSVAGNTIYFGEGSWLTVV.

This clone was counted a single time. The V gene is TRBV5-1, the J gene TRBJ1-6, with a possible D match to TRBD1 (5 bases). This CDR3 has 15 amino acids. The V gene's germline CDR1 is SGHRS and CDR2 YFSETQ. Trimming cost V 3 bases and J 3 bases, with 10 bases left between them. The CDR3: CASSWSTDYNSPLHF. The CDR3 nucleotides read TGCGCCAGCAGCTGGTCGACAGACTATAATTCACCCCTCCACTTT.

This chain joins TRBV28 and TRBJ1-2; tentative D call: TRBD1 (6 bases). CDR1 MDHEN and CDR2 SYDVKM come from the germline V gene. The V end lost 10 bases, the J end lost 3 bases, and 9 bases lay between the germline ends. The CDR3 has 11 residues. The chain's CDR3 is CAIRQDYGYTF. The CDR3, as DNA: TGTGCCATAAGACAGGACTATGGCTACACCTTC.

CDR3 nucleotides: TGTGCCGGCGGGGGGGGCAGGGCCTATGGCTACACCTTC. Translation gives CAGGGGRAYGYTF. V and J are TRBV2 and TRBJ1-2, with D maybe TRBD1 (6 bases). The CDR3 has 13 residues. Germline V gene data show CDR1 as SNHLY and CDR2 as FYNNEI. Trimming pared 11 bases from V and 4 bases from J, leaving 17 bases between.